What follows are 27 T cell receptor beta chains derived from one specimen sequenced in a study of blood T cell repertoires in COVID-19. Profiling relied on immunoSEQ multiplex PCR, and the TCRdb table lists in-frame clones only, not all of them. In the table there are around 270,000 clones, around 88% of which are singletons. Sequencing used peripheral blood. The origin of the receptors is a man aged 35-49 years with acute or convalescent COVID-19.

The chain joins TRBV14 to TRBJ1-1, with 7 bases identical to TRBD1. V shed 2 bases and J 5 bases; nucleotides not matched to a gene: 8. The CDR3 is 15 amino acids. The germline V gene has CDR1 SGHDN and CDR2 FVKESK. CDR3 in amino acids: CASSQLPTGQTEAFF. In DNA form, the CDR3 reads TGTGCCAGCAGCCAACTTCCGACAGGGCAGACTGAAGCTTTCTTT.

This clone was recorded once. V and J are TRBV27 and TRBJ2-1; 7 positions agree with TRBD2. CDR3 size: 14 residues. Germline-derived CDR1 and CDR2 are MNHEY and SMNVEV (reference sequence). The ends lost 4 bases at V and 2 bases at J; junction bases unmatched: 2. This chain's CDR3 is CASSSGLAYNEQFF. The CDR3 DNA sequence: TGTGCCAGCAGTTCCGGACTAGCCTACAATGAGCAGTTCTTC.

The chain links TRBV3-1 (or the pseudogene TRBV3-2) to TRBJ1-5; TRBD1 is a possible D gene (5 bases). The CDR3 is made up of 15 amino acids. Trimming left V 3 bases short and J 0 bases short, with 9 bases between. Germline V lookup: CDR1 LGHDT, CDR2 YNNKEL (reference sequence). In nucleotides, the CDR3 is TGTGCCAGCAGCCAGGGGCCCAATAGCAATCAGCCCCAGCATTTT. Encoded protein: CASSQGPNSNQPQHF.

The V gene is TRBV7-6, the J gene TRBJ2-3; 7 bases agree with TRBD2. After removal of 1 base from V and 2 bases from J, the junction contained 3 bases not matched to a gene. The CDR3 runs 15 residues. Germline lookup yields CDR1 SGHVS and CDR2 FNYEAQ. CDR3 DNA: TGTGCCAGCAGCTTAGGAAGCGGGGCCACAGATACGCAGTATTTT. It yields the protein CASSLGSGATDTQYF.

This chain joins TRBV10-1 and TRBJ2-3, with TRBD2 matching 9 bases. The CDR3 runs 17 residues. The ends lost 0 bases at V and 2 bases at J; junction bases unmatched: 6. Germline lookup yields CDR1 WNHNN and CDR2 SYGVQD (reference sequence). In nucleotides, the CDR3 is TGCGCCAGCAGTGAGTCGAAATTAGCGGGGGTCACAGATACGCAGTATTTT. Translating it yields CASSESKLAGVTDTQYF.

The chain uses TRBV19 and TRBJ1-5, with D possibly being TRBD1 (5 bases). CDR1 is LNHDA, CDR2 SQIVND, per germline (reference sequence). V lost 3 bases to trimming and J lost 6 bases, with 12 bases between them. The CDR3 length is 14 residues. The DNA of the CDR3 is TGTGCCAGTAGTATCGGAGGGGTGAGTCAGCCCCAGCATTTT. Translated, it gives CASSIGGVSQPQHF.

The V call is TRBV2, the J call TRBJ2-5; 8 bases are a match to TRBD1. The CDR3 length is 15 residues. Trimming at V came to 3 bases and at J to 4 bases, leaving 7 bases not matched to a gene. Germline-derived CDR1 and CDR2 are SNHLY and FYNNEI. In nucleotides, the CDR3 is TGTGCCAGCAGTGAGCCCCGTGGGACAGGAGAGACCCAGTACTTC. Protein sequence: CASSEPRGTGETQYF.

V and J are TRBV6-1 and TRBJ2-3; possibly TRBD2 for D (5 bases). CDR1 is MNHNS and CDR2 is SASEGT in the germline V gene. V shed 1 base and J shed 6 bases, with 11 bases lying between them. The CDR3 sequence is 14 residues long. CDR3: CASSEGETFDTQYF. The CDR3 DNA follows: TGTGCCAGCAGTGAAGGGGAGACCTTTGATACGCAGTATTTT.

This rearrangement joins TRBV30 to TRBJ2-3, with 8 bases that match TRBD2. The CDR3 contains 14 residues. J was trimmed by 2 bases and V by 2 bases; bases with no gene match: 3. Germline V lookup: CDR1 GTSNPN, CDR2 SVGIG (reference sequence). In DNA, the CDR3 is TGTGCCTGGAGTCTTAGCGGGGCCACAGATACGCAGTATTTT. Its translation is CAWSLSGATDTQYF.

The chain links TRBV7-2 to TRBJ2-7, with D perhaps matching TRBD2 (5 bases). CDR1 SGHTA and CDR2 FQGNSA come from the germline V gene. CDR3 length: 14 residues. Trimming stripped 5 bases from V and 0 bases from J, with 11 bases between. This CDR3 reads CASSRSGSSYEQYF. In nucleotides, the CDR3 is TGTGCCAGCAGCCGCAGCGGTAGCTCCTACGAGCAGTACTTC.

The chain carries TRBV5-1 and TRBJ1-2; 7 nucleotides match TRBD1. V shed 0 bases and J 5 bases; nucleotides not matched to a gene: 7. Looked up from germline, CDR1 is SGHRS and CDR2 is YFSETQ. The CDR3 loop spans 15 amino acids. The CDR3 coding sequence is TGCGCCAGCAGCTTGGCCTCGGCAGGGGGTTATGGCTACACCTTC. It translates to CASSLASAGGYGYTF.

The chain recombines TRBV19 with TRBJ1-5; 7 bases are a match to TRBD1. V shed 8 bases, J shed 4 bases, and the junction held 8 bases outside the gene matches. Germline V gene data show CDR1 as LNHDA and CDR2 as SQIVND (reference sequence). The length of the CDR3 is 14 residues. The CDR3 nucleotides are TGTGCCAGTCGGGACAGAAGCTTGAATCAGCCCCAGCATTTT. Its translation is CASRDRSLNQPQHF. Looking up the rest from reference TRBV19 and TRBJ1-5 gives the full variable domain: DGGITQSPKYLFRKEGQNVTLSCEQNLNHDAMYWYRQDPGQGLRLIYYSQIVNDFQKGDIAEGYSVSREKKESFPLTVTSAQKNPTAFYLCASRDRSLNQPQHFGDGTRLSIL.

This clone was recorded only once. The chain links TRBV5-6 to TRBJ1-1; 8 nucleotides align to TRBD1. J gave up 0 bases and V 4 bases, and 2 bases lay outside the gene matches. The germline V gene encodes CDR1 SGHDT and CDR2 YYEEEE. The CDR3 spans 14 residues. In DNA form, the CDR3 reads TGTGCCAGCAGCCCAGGGGGCATGAACACTGAAGCTTTCTTT. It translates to CASSPGGMNTEAFF.

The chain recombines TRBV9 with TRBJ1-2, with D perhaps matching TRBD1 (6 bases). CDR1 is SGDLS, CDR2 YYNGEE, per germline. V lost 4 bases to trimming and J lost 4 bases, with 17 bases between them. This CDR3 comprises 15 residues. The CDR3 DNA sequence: TGTGCCAGCAGCAAGGGGACAACTTTACTCTATGGCTACACCTTC. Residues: CASSKGTTLLYGYTF.

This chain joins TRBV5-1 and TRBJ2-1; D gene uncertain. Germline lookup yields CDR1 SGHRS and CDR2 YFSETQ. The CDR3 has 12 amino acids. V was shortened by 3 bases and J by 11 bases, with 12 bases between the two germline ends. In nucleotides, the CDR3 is TGCGCCAGCAGCTCGACTTCGAATAAGCAGTTCTTC. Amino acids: CASSSTSNKQFF.

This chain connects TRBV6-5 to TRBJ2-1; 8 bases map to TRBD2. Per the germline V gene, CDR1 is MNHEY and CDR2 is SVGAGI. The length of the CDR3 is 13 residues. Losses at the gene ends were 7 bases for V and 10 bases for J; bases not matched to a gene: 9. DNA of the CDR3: TGTGCCAGCACTGTCACCGGGACTAGGGAGCAGTTCTTC. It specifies CASTVTGTREQFF.

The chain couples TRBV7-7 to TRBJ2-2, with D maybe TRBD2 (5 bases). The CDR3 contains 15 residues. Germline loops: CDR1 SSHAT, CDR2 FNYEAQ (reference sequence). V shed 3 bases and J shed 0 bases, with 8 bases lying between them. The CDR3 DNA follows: TGTGCCAGCAGCTTGGGAGACGCGAACACCGGGGAGCTGTTTTTT. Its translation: CASSLGDANTGELFF.

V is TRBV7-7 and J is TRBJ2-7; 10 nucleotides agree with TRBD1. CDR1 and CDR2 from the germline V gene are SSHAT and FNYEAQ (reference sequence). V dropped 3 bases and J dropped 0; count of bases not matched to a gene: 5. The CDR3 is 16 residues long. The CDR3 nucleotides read TGTGCCAGCAGCTTCCGGACAGGGGGGTACTCCTACGAGCAGTACTTC. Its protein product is CASSFRTGGYSYEQYF.

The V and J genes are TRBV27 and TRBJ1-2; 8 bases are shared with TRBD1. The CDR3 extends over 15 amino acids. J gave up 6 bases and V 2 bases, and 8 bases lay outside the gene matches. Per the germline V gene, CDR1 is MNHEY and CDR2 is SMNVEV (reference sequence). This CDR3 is CASSLGTGSSDGYTF. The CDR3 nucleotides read TGTGCCAGCAGTTTAGGGACAGGAAGTTCCGATGGCTACACCTTC.

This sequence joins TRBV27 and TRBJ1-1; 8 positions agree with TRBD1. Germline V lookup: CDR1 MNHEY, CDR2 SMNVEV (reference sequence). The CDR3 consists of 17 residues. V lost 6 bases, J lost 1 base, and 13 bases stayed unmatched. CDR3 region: CASSPGQGWTGNTEAFF. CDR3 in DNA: TGTGCCAGCAGCCCCGGACAGGGTTGGACTGGGAACACTGAAGCTTTCTTT.

The CDR3 loop is CASSRSARGGNSPLHF. As DNA, the CDR3 is TGTGCCAGCAGTAGAAGCGCACGAGGGGGTAATTCACCCCTCCACTTT. The V call is TRBV2, the J call TRBJ1-6, with D tentatively TRBD1 (6 bases). The CDR3 is 16 residues long. Germline CDR1 SNHLY, CDR2 FYNNEI. Trimming pared 5 bases from V and 6 bases from J, leaving 17 bases between.

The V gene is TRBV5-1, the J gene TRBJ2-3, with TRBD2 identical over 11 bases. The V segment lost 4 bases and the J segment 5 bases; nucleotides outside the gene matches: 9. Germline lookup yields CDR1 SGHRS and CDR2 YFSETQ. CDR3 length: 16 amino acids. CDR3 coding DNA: TGCGCCAGCAGCCTGACTAGCGGGGTGCTGGGAGATACGCAGTATTTT. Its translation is CASSLTSGVLGDTQYF.

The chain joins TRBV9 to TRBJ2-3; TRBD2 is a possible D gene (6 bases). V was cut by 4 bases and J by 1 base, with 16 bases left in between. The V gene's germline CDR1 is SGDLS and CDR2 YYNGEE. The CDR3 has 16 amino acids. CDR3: CASSPMGGGGTDTQYF. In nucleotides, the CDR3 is TGTGCCAGCAGCCCCATGGGGGGTGGGGGCACAGATACGCAGTATTTT.

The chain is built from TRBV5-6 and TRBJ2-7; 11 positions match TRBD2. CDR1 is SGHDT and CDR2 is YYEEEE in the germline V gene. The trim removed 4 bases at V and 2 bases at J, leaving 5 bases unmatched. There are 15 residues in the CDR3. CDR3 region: CASSPPGLAAYEQYF. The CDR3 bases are TGTGCCAGCAGCCCTCCGGGACTAGCGGCCTACGAGCAGTACTTC.

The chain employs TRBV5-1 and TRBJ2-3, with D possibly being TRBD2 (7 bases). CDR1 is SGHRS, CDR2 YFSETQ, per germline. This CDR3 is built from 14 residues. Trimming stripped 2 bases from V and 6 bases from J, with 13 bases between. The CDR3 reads CASSFRGGEDTQYF. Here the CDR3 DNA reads TGCGCCAGCAGCTTCAGGGGAGGGGAGGATACGCAGTATTTT.

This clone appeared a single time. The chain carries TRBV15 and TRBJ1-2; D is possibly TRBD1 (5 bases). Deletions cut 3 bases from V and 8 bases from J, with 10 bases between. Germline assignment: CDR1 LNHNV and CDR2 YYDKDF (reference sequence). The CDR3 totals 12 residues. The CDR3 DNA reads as TGTGCCACCAGCAGTCCAAGGGGAGGCTACACCTTC. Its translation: CATSSPRGGYTF.

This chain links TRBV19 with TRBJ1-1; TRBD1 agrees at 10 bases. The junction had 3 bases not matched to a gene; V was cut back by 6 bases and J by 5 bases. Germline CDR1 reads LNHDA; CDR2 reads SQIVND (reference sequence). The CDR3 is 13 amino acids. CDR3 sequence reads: CASSRTGGTEAFF. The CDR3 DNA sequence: TGTGCCAGTAGCCGGACAGGGGGAACTGAAGCTTTCTTT. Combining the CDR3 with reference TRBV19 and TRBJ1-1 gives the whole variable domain DGGITQSPKYLFRKEGQNVTLSCEQNLNHDAMYWYRQDPGQGLRLIYYSQIVNDFQKGDIAEGYSVSREKKESFPLTVTSAQKNPTAFYLCASSRTGGTEAFFGQGTRLTVV.